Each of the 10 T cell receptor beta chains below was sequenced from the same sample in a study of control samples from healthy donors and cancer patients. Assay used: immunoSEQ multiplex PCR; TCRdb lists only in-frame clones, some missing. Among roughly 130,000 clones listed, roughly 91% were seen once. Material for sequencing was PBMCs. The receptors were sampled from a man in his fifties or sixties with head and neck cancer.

CDR3 sequence reads: CASSFTGGVDGYTF. The CDR3 bases are TGCGCCAGCAGCTTTACAGGGGGCGTGGATGGCTACACCTTC. The J gene is TRBJ1-2, the V gene TRBV5-1, with TRBD1 matching 9 bases. V trimming: 2 bases; J trimming: 6 bases; junction bases outside the gene matches: 5. The CDR3 consists of 14 residues. Germline loops: CDR1 SGHRS, CDR2 YFSETQ.

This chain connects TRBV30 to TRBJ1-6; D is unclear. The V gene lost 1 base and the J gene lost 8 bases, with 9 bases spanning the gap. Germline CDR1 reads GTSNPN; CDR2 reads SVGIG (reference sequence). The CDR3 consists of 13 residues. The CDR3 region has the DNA TGTGCCTGGAGTGGAGAGGGATATTCACCCCTCCACTTT. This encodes CAWSGEGYSPLHF.

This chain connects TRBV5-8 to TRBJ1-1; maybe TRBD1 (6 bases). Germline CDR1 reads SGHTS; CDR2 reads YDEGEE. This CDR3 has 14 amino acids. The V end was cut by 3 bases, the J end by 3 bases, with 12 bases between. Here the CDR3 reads CASSSTGFYTEAFF. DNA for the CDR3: TGTGCCAGCAGCTCCACAGGGTTTTACACTGAAGCTTTCTTT.

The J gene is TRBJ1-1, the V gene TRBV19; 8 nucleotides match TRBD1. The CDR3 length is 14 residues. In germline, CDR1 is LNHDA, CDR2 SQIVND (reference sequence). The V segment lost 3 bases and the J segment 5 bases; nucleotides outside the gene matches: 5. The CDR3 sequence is CASSMLTGETEAFF. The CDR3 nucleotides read TGTGCCAGTAGTATGCTGACAGGGGAAACTGAAGCTTTCTTT.

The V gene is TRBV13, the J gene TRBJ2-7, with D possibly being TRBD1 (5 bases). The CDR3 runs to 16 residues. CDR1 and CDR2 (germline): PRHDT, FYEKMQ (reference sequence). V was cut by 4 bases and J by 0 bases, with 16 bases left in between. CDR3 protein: CASSSRFGASSYEQYF. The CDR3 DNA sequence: TGTGCCAGCAGCTCCAGGTTTGGGGCCAGCTCCTACGAGCAGTACTTC.

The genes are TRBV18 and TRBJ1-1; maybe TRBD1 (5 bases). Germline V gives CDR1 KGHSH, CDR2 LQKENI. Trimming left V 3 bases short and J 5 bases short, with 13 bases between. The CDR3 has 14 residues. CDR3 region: CASSPSGARTEAFF. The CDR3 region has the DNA TGTGCCAGCTCACCTTCTGGGGCAAGAACTGAAGCTTTCTTT.

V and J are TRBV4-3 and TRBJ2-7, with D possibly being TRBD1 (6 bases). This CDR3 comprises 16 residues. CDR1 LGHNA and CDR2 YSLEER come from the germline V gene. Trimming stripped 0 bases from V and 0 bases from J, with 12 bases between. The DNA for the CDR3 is TGCGCCAGCAGCCAAGATTTCCAGGGGTTCTCCTACGAGCAGTACTTC. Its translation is CASSQDFQGFSYEQYF.

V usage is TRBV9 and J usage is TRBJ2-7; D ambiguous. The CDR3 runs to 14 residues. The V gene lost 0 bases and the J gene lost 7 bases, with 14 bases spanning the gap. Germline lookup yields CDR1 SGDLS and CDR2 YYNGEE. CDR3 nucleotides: TGTGCCAGCAGCGTAGGGCAGGTTCTTTCGGAGCAGTACTTC. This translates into CASSVGQVLSEQYF.

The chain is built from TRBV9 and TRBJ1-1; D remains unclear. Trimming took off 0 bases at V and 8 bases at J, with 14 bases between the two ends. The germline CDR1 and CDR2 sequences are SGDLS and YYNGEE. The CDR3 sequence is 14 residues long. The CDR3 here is CASSVGDRSSEAFF. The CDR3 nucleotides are TGTGCCAGCAGCGTAGGAGACCGGTCGTCCGAAGCTTTCTTT.

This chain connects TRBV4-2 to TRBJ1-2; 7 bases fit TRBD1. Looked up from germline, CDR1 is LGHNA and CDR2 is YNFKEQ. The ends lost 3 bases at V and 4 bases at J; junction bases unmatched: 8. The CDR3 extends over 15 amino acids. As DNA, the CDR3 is TGTGCCAGCAGCCAGGCCGGACAGGTTCTCTATGGCTACACCTTC. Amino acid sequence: CASSQAGQVLYGYTF.